One sample yielded the 27 T cell receptor beta chains listed below, sequenced in a study of T cell responses to AZD1222 COVID-19 vaccine. Method: immunoSEQ multiplex PCR; TCRdb's copy keeps in-frame clones and lacks some. The table lists 75,000 to 100,000 clones, 70% to 90% of them singletons, with 5% to 6.5% in the top ten. The input for sequencing was peripheral blood, taken on day 0 of AZD1222 vaccination. These receptors originate from an adult in good health.

The chain links TRBV7-9 to TRBJ1-5; 7 bases are shared with TRBD1. CDR1 is SEHNR and CDR2 is FQNEAQ in the germline V gene (reference sequence). The junction had 9 bases not matched to a gene; V was cut back by 0 bases and J by 7 bases. CDR3 size: 16 residues. CDR3 sequence (DNA): TGTGCCAGCAGCTTAGCGCAGGCAGGGGGAGACCAGCCCCAGCATTTT. This encodes CASSLAQAGGDQPQHF.

The chain has TRBV6-6 and TRBJ1-3; D remains unclear. Per germline, CDR1 MNHNY and CDR2 SVGAGI (reference sequence). The CDR3 is 13 residues long. The V and J ends lost 8 bases and 2 bases respectively, with 10 bases between them. CDR3 sequence reads: CASSEVPGNTIYF. DNA for the CDR3: TGTGCCAGCTCGGAGGTTCCTGGAAACACCATATATTTT.

The chain combines TRBV6-2 or TRBV6-3 with TRBJ2-5; D gene uncertain. The germline V gene has CDR1 MNHEY and CDR2 SVGEGT. V lost 2 bases, J lost 5 bases, and 9 bases lay in between. The CDR3 contains 13 residues. CDR3 residues: CASSYPAVETQYF. The CDR3 region has the DNA TGTGCCAGCAGTTACCCCGCGGTGGAGACCCAGTACTTC.

The V call is TRBV24-1, the J call TRBJ2-1, with 11 bases that match TRBD2. Germline CDR1 is KGHDR and CDR2 is SFDVKD. The V segment lost 7 bases and the J segment 8 bases; nucleotides outside the gene matches: 18. The CDR3 has 18 amino acids. In nucleotides, the CDR3 is TGTGCCACCAGGGGTGGGACTAGCGGCCCAGGAGGTCGTGATGAGCAGTTCTTC. It encodes CATRGGTSGPGGRDEQFF.

The CDR3 DNA sequence: TGTGCCAGCAGCTTAGGGGCGGGAGAGGAGGAGACCCAGTACTTC. Translated, it gives CASSLGAGEEETQYF. The rearrangement links TRBV11-3 to TRBJ2-5; 7 bases match TRBD2. The germline gives CDR1 SGHNT, CDR2 YENEEA. This CDR3 comprises 15 residues. Trimming took 1 base from V and 5 from J; bases not matched to a gene: 7. The entire variable domain, with the rest obtained from reference TRBV11-3 and TRBJ2-5, is as follows: EAGVVQSPRYKIIEKKQPVAFWCNPISGHNTLYWYLQNLGQGPELLIRYENEEAVDDSQLPKDRFSAERLKGVDSTLKIQPAELGDSAVYLCASSLGAGEEETQYFGPGTRLLVL.

The chain recombines TRBV6-5 with TRBJ1-4, with D tentatively TRBD1 (6 bases). The CDR3 spans 11 residues. In germline, CDR1 is MNHEY, CDR2 SVGAGI. The V end lost 8 bases, the J end lost 7 bases, and 8 bases lay between the germline ends. The CDR3 loop is CASGQTEKLFF. As DNA, the CDR3 is TGTGCCAGCGGACAGACTGAAAAACTGTTTTTT.

The CDR3 loop reads CASSDFRQMNTEAFF. The CDR3 DNA reads TGTGCCAGCAGCGACTTCCGACAAATGAACACTGAAGCTTTCTTT. The chain carries TRBV5-4 and TRBJ1-1; D uncertain. Germline values: CDR1 SGHNT, CDR2 YYREEE (reference sequence). The ends were cut back, 4 bases at V and 0 bases at J, with 13 bases in the middle. The CDR3 loop spans 15 amino acids.

The rearrangement uses TRBV2 and TRBJ2-7; D gene ambiguous. Germline values: CDR1 SNHLY, CDR2 FYNNEI. Trimming stripped 8 bases from V and 3 bases from J, with 14 bases between. There are 13 residues in the CDR3. Written as DNA, the CDR3 is TGTGCCAGCTTCAATGAAGTAAGCTACGAGCAGTACTTC. Residues: CASFNEVSYEQYF.

The chain has TRBV4-2 and TRBJ1-6, with D uncertain. There are 13 residues in the CDR3. CDR1 LGHNA and CDR2 YNFKEQ come from the germline V gene. V shed 1 base and J shed 9 bases, with 7 bases lying between them. The CDR3 loop is CASSQVIVSPLHF. In nucleotides, the CDR3 is TGTGCCAGCAGCCAAGTAATTGTTTCACCCCTCCACTTT.

This chain connects TRBV5-1 to TRBJ2-5; 13 nucleotides match TRBD2. The CDR3 consists of 15 residues. Germline CDR1 and CDR2: SGHRS and YFSETQ. V trimming: 3 bases; J trimming: 2 bases; junction bases outside the gene matches: 1. The CDR3 DNA reads TGCGCCAGCAGCTCGGGACTAGCGGGGCAAGAGACCCAGTACTTC. This encodes CASSSGLAGQETQYF.

This chain joins TRBV19 and TRBJ1-2; 9 nucleotides match TRBD1. Germline values: CDR1 LNHDA, CDR2 SQIVND (reference sequence). The ends lost 6 bases at V and 6 bases at J; junction bases unmatched: 8. There are 14 residues in the CDR3. The CDR3 here is CASRNTGTGHGYTF. DNA of the CDR3: TGTGCCAGTAGGAACACCGGGACAGGGCATGGCTACACCTTC.

V and J are TRBV7-9 and TRBJ1-4; 7 bases line up with TRBD1. The V gene's germline CDR1 is SEHNR and CDR2 FQNEAQ (reference sequence). This CDR3 spans 14 amino acids. Losses at the gene ends were 4 bases for V and 11 bases for J; bases not matched to a gene: 10. CDR3 sequence (DNA): TGTGCCAGCAGCTCCGACGGGACAGCGTCGAAACTGTTTTTT. This translates into CASSSDGTASKLFF.

The CDR3 DNA reads as TGTGCCAGCAGCACTGGACGGCGGGCTAGCACAGATACGCAGTATTTT. It encodes CASSTGRRASTDTQYF. The V and J genes are TRBV5-8 and TRBJ2-3, with a possible D match to TRBD2 (5 bases). Germline CDR1 reads SGHTS; CDR2 reads YDEGEE. The CDR3 length is 16 residues. The V and J ends lost 4 bases and 0 bases respectively, with 15 bases between them.

The chain joins TRBV6-5 to TRBJ2-7, with D maybe TRBD2 (6 bases). The CDR3 consists of 15 residues. Germline CDR1 and CDR2: MNHEY and SVGAGI. The V gene lost 8 bases and the J gene lost 3 bases, with 20 bases spanning the gap. CDR3 sequence reads: CASSPGPAGLYEQYF. The DNA for the CDR3 is TGTGCCAGCTCCCCAGGGCCAGCGGGCCTCTACGAGCAGTACTTC.

The V gene is TRBV9, the J gene TRBJ2-2; TRBD2 matches at 10 bases. Germline V CDR1 and CDR2: SGDLS, YYNGEE. CDR3 length: 17 amino acids. The ends lost 0 bases at V and 6 bases at J; junction bases unmatched: 8. The CDR3 nucleotides are TGTGCCAGCAGCGTAGGCTGGTCTAGCGGGGGTTCCGGGGAGCTGTTTTTT. Residues: CASSVGWSSGGSGELFF.

The genes are TRBV6-4 and TRBJ2-2; TRBD2 agrees at 8 bases. Trimming took 6 bases from V and 3 from J; bases not matched to a gene: 3. CDR3 length: 14 amino acids. Germline CDR1 is MRHNA and CDR2 is SNTAGT. Here the CDR3 reads CASRLADYTGELFF. As DNA, the CDR3 is TGTGCCAGCAGACTAGCGGACTACACCGGGGAGCTGTTTTTT.

This chain joins TRBV7-6 and TRBJ2-2, with D maybe TRBD1 (5 bases). In germline, CDR1 is SGHVS, CDR2 FNYEAQ. The V end lost 1 base, the J end lost 2 bases, and 23 bases lay between the germline ends. The CDR3 extends over 20 amino acids. The CDR3 sequence is CASSLGAMIPMGPNTGELFF. CDR3 nucleotide sequence: TGTGCCAGCAGCTTAGGGGCGATGATCCCGATGGGGCCTAACACCGGGGAGCTGTTTTTT.

This clone was seen a single time. The rearrangement uses TRBV2 and TRBJ2-5; TRBD2 matches 7 bases. The CDR3 runs 13 residues. Germline V gene lookup returns CDR1 SNHLY and CDR2 FYNNEI. V was pared by 8 bases and J by 1 base, with 4 bases of the junction left unmatched. CDR3 protein: CASGAGVQETQYF. CDR3 DNA sequence: TGTGCCAGCGGGGCGGGGGTCCAAGAGACCCAGTACTTC.

The gene calls are TRBV20-1 and TRBJ2-1; the match to TRBD2 covers 9 bases. The CDR3 runs to 14 residues. J gave up 7 bases and V 3 bases, and 7 bases lay outside the gene matches. CDR1 DFQATT and CDR2 SNEGSKA come from the germline V gene (reference sequence). The CDR3 region is CSASPAGGLNEQFF. The CDR3 coding sequence is TGCAGTGCTAGTCCAGCGGGAGGACTGAATGAGCAGTTCTTC.

This chain uses TRBV4-2 with TRBJ2-2; 7 bases line up with TRBD1. Germline CDR1 is LGHNA and CDR2 is YNFKEQ. This CDR3 comprises 15 residues. With V trimmed by 5 bases and J by 2 bases, 5 bases remained unmatched. The CDR3 nucleotides read TGTGCCAGCAGCTTAGACAGGGTTAACACCGGGGAGCTGTTTTTT. This translates into CASSLDRVNTGELFF.

The genes are TRBV7-9 and TRBJ2-1; TRBD2 is a possible D gene (5 bases). The CDR3 is 14 residues long. Germline CDR1 is SEHNR and CDR2 is FQNEAQ (reference sequence). The germline V and J ends were trimmed by 4 bases and 10 bases, with 17 bases remaining between them. CDR3 DNA: TGTGCCAGCAGCTCTCTGGACCCCAGGAGGGAGCAGTTCTTC. The encoded protein is CASSSLDPRREQFF.

The rearrangement links TRBV6-2 or TRBV6-3 to TRBJ2-1; 10 bases map to TRBD2. Germline lookup yields CDR1 MNHEY and CDR2 SVGEGT. This CDR3 has 11 amino acids. Trimming took 9 bases from V and 7 from J; bases not matched to a gene: 0. DNA of the CDR3: TGTGCCAGTAGCGGGAGGAATGAGCAGTTCTTC. Its protein product is CASSGRNEQFF.

This sequence joins TRBV19 and TRBJ2-3, with D perhaps given as TRBD1 or TRBD2 (5 bases each). CDR1 is LNHDA, CDR2 SQIVND, per germline (reference sequence). V shed 6 bases and J shed 4 bases, with 17 bases lying between them. The CDR3 spans 15 residues. CDR3 sequence reads: CASRLDSGRPDTQYF. DNA for the CDR3: TGTGCCAGTAGACTAGACAGTGGTAGGCCAGATACGCAGTATTTT.

This clone was found once. The rearrangement links TRBV6-5 to TRBJ2-7, with TRBD1 matching 8 bases. From germline, CDR1 is MNHEY and CDR2 SVGAGI. This CDR3 is 13 amino acids long. V lost 5 bases, J lost 1 base, and 1 base stayed unmatched. CDR3: CASSRTGSYEQYF. In DNA, the CDR3 is TGTGCCAGCAGTAGGACAGGGTCCTACGAGCAGTACTTC.

The V and J genes are TRBV24-1 and TRBJ1-1; tentatively, D is TRBD1 (5 bases). With 5 bases removed from V and 0 bases from J, the gap between germline ends came to 9 bases. The CDR3 length is 14 residues. Germline V CDR1 and CDR2: KGHDR, SFDVKD. CDR3 region: CATSAGGVNTEAFF. The CDR3 coding sequence is TGTGCCACCAGTGCCGGGGGTGTGAACACTGAAGCTTTCTTT.

This chain joins TRBV20-1 and TRBJ1-4; maybe TRBD1 (5 bases). This CDR3 region has 13 residues. Trimming removed 3 bases at V and 6 bases at J, with 11 bases between. Germline V gene sequence: CDR1 DFQATT, CDR2 SNEGSKA (reference sequence). The DNA for the CDR3 is TGCAGTGCTAGTCAGGGTTTGGATGAAAAACTGTTTTTT. Its translation: CSASQGLDEKLFF.

This clone was counted only a few times. This chain connects TRBV6-5 to TRBJ2-2, with a tentative D call TRBD2 (5 bases). The ends were cut back, 7 bases at V and 7 bases at J, with 10 bases in the middle. The CDR3 loop spans 12 amino acids. Germline V gives CDR1 MNHEY, CDR2 SVGAGI. The CDR3 region is CASNPGNGELFF. CDR3 nucleotides: TGTGCCAGCAATCCGGGGAACGGGGAGCTGTTTTTT.